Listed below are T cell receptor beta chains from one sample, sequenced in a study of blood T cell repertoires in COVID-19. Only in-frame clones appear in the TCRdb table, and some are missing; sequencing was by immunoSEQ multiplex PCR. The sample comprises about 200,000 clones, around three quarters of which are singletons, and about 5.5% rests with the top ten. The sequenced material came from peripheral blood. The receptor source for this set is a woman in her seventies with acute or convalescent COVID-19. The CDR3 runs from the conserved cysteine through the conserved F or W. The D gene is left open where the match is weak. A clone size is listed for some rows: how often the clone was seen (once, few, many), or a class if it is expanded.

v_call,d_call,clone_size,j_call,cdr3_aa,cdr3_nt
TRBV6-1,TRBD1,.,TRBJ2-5,CASSEDRGETQYF,TGTGCCAGCAGTGAGGACAGGGGGGAGACCCAGTACTTC
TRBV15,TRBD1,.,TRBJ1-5,CATSRDLFGGGNNQPQHF,TGTGCCACCAGCAGAGATCTTTTTGGAGGGGGCAACAATCAGCCCCAGCATTTT
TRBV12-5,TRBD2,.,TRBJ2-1,CASGLATSGSLNEQFF,TGTGCTAGTGGTTTGGCGACTAGCGGGAGTCTTAATGAGCAGTTCTTC
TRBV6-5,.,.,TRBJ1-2,CASTLAGQFGYTF,TGTGCCAGCACCTTGGCAGGGCAATTCGGCTACACCTTC
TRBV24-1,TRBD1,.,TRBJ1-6,CATSDWDRGWGSPLHF,TGTGCCACCAGTGATTGGGACAGGGGTTGGGGTTCACCCCTCCACTTT
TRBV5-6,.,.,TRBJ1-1,CASRSGTKMNTEAFF,TGTGCCAGCAGATCCGGGACAAAAATGAACACTGAAGCTTTCTTT
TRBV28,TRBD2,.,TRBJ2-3,CASPPPGRATDTQYF,TGTGCCAGCCCTCCGCCGGGGAGGGCGACAGATACGCAGTATTTT
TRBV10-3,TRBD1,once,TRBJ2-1,CAISDDRGSSSYNEQFF,TGTGCCATCAGTGACGACAGGGGGTCGAGCTCCTACAATGAGCAGTTCTTC
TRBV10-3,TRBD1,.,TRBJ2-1,CAIRGDRGHSYEQFF,TGTGCCATCAGGGGGGACAGGGGGCACTCTTATGAGCAGTTCTTC
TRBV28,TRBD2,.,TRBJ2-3,CASSPVWRGLGVSTDTQYF,TGTGCCAGCAGCCCAGTATGGAGGGGACTAGGGGTTAGCACAGATACGCAGTATTTT
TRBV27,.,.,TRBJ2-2,CATRIRGIKGTGELFF,TGTGCCACCAGGATCCGGGGGATCAAGGGCACCGGGGAGCTGTTTTTT
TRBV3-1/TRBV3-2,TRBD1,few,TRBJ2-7,CASSPRGLSYEQYF,TGTGCCAGCAGCCCGAGGGGGCTATCCTACGAGCAGTACTTC
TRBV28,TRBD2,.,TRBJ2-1,CASSGLARDNEQFF,TGTGCCAGCAGTGGACTAGCTAGGGACAATGAGCAGTTCTTC
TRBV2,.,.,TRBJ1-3,CASRGQLLRYGNTIYF,TGTGCCAGCAGGGGGCAGCTTCTACGTTACGGAAACACCATATATTTT
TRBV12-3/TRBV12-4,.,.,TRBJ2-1,CASTSRGEQFF,TGTGCCAGCACTTCCCGGGGTGAGCAGTTCTTC
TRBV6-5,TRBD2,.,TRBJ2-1,CASSLLAGVVNEQFF,TGTGCCAGCAGTTTACTAGCGGGAGTTGTCAATGAGCAGTTCTTC
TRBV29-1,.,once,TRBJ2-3,CSVMVRDSTDTQYF,TGCAGCGTTATGGTGCGGGACAGCACAGATACGCAGTATTTT
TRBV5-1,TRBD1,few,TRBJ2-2,CASRTTGVGTGELFF,TGCGCCAGCAGGACTACAGGGGTTGGCACCGGGGAGCTGTTTTTT
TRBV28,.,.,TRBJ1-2,CASSPAHTGTNYGYTF,TGTGCCAGCAGTCCCGCCCATACAGGAACTAACTATGGCTACACCTTC
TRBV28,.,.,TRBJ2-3,CASSFPQGGADTQYF,TGTGCCAGCAGTTTCCCGCAGGGAGGAGCAGATACGCAGTATTTT
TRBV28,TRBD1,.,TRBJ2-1,CASSKRTGPYNEQFF,TGTGCCAGCAGTAAAAGGACAGGGCCCTACAATGAGCAGTTCTTC
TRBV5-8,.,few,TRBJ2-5,CASSPPRQGQETQYF,TGTGCCAGCAGCCCGCCTCGGCAGGGGCAAGAGACCCAGTACTTC
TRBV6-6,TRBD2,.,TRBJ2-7,CASSYSPRESSYEQYF,TGTGCCAGCAGTTACTCGCCGCGGGAGTCCTCTTACGAGCAGTACTTC
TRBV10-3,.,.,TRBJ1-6,CATRLGQEGNSPLHF,TGTGCCACCAGGCTGGGGCAGGAGGGCAATTCACCCCTCCACTTT
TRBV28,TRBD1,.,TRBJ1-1,CASSSIKQGDTEAFF,TGTGCCAGCAGTTCGATAAAACAGGGGGACACTGAAGCTTTCTTT
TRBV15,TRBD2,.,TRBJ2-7,CATSRGRGAGGRSGEQYF,TGTGCCACCAGCAGAGGGCGGGGGGCCGGCGGGAGATCGGGGGAGCAGTACTTC
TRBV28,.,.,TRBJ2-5,CASSRIQETQYF,TGTGCCAGCAGTCGTATCCAAGAGACCCAGTACTTC
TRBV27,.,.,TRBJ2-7,CASSLLAPPYEQYF,TGTGCCAGCAGTTTACTAGCGCCTCCCTACGAGCAGTACTTC
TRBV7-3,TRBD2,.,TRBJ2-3,CASSLVGLAGEGSDTQYF,TGTGCCAGCAGCTTAGTGGGGCTCGCGGGAGAAGGATCAGATACGCAGTATTTT
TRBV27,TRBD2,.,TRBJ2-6,CASSTAGGSSGANVLTF,TGTGCCAGCAGTACCGCGGGAGGCAGCTCTGGGGCCAACGTCCTGACTTTC
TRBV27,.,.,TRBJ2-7,CASRDRDTAYEQYF,TGTGCCAGCCGAGACCGGGACACTGCCTACGAGCAGTACTTC
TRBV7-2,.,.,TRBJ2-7,CASRVGPNPLYEQYF,TGTGCCAGCAGGGTGGGGCCTAACCCCCTCTACGAGCAGTACTTC
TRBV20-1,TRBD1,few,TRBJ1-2,CSASDRDNYGYTF,TGCAGTGCTAGTGACAGGGATAACTATGGCTACACCTTC
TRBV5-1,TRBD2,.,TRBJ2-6,CASSLTSGSLSGANVLTF,TGCGCCAGCAGCCTTACTAGCGGGAGCCTCTCTGGGGCCAACGTCCTGACTTTC
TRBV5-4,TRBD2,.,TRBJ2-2,CASSLGLIIAGGSATGELFF,TGTGCCAGCAGCTTGGGACTAATTATAGCGGGAGGGTCGGCCACCGGGGAGCTGTTTTTT
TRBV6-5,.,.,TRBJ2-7,CASSYDPGYYEQYF,TGTGCCAGCAGTTACGACCCGGGATACTACGAGCAGTACTTC
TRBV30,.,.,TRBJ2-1,CAWNSIGNNEQFF,TGTGCCTGGAATAGCATCGGGAACAATGAGCAGTTCTTC
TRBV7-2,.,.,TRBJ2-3,CASSPIAGGNTQYF,TGTGCCAGCAGTCCAATCGCGGGTGGAAATACGCAGTATTTT
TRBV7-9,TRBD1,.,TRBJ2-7,CASSLVIESQGAFYEQYF,TGTGCCAGCAGCTTAGTCATCGAGTCGCAGGGGGCATTCTACGAGCAGTACTTC
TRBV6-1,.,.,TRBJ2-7,CASSEPGSYEQYF,TGTGCCAGCAGTGAACCGGGCTCCTACGAGCAGTACTTC
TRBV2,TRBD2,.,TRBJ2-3,CASSELASGEDTQYF,TGTGCCAGCAGTGAGCTGGCTAGCGGGGAAGATACGCAGTATTTT
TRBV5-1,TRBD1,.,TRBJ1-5,CASSLGTGNQPQHF,TGCGCCAGCAGCCTGGGGACAGGGAATCAGCCCCAGCATTTT
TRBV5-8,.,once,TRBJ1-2,CASSLERQLYGYTF,TGTGCCAGCAGCTTGGAGAGGCAGCTCTATGGCTACACCTTC
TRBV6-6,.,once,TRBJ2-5,CASSAGTSQETQYF,TGTGCCAGCAGTGCCGGGACTTCACAAGAGACCCAGTACTTC
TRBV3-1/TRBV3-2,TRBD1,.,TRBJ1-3,CASSPTTGAGNTIYF,TGTGCCAGCAGCCCAACGACAGGGGCTGGAAACACCATATATTTT
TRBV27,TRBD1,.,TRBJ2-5,CASSFDINDRGETQYF,TGTGCCAGCAGTTTCGACATTAATGACAGGGGTGAGACCCAGTACTTC
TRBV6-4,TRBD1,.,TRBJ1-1,CASSDSKPGGLNTEAFF,TGTGCCAGCAGTGACTCGAAGCCAGGGGGTCTGAACACTGAAGCTTTCTTT
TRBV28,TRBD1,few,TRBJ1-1,CASSDRGGTEAFF,TGTGCCAGCTCCGACAGGGGTGGCACTGAAGCTTTCTTT
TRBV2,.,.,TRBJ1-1,CASTTGQSTEAFF,TGTGCCAGCACGACAGGCCAGAGCACTGAAGCTTTCTTT
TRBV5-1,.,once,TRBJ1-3,CASRLDGGNSGNTIYF,TGCGCCAGCAGATTGGACGGAGGGAACTCTGGAAACACCATATATTTT